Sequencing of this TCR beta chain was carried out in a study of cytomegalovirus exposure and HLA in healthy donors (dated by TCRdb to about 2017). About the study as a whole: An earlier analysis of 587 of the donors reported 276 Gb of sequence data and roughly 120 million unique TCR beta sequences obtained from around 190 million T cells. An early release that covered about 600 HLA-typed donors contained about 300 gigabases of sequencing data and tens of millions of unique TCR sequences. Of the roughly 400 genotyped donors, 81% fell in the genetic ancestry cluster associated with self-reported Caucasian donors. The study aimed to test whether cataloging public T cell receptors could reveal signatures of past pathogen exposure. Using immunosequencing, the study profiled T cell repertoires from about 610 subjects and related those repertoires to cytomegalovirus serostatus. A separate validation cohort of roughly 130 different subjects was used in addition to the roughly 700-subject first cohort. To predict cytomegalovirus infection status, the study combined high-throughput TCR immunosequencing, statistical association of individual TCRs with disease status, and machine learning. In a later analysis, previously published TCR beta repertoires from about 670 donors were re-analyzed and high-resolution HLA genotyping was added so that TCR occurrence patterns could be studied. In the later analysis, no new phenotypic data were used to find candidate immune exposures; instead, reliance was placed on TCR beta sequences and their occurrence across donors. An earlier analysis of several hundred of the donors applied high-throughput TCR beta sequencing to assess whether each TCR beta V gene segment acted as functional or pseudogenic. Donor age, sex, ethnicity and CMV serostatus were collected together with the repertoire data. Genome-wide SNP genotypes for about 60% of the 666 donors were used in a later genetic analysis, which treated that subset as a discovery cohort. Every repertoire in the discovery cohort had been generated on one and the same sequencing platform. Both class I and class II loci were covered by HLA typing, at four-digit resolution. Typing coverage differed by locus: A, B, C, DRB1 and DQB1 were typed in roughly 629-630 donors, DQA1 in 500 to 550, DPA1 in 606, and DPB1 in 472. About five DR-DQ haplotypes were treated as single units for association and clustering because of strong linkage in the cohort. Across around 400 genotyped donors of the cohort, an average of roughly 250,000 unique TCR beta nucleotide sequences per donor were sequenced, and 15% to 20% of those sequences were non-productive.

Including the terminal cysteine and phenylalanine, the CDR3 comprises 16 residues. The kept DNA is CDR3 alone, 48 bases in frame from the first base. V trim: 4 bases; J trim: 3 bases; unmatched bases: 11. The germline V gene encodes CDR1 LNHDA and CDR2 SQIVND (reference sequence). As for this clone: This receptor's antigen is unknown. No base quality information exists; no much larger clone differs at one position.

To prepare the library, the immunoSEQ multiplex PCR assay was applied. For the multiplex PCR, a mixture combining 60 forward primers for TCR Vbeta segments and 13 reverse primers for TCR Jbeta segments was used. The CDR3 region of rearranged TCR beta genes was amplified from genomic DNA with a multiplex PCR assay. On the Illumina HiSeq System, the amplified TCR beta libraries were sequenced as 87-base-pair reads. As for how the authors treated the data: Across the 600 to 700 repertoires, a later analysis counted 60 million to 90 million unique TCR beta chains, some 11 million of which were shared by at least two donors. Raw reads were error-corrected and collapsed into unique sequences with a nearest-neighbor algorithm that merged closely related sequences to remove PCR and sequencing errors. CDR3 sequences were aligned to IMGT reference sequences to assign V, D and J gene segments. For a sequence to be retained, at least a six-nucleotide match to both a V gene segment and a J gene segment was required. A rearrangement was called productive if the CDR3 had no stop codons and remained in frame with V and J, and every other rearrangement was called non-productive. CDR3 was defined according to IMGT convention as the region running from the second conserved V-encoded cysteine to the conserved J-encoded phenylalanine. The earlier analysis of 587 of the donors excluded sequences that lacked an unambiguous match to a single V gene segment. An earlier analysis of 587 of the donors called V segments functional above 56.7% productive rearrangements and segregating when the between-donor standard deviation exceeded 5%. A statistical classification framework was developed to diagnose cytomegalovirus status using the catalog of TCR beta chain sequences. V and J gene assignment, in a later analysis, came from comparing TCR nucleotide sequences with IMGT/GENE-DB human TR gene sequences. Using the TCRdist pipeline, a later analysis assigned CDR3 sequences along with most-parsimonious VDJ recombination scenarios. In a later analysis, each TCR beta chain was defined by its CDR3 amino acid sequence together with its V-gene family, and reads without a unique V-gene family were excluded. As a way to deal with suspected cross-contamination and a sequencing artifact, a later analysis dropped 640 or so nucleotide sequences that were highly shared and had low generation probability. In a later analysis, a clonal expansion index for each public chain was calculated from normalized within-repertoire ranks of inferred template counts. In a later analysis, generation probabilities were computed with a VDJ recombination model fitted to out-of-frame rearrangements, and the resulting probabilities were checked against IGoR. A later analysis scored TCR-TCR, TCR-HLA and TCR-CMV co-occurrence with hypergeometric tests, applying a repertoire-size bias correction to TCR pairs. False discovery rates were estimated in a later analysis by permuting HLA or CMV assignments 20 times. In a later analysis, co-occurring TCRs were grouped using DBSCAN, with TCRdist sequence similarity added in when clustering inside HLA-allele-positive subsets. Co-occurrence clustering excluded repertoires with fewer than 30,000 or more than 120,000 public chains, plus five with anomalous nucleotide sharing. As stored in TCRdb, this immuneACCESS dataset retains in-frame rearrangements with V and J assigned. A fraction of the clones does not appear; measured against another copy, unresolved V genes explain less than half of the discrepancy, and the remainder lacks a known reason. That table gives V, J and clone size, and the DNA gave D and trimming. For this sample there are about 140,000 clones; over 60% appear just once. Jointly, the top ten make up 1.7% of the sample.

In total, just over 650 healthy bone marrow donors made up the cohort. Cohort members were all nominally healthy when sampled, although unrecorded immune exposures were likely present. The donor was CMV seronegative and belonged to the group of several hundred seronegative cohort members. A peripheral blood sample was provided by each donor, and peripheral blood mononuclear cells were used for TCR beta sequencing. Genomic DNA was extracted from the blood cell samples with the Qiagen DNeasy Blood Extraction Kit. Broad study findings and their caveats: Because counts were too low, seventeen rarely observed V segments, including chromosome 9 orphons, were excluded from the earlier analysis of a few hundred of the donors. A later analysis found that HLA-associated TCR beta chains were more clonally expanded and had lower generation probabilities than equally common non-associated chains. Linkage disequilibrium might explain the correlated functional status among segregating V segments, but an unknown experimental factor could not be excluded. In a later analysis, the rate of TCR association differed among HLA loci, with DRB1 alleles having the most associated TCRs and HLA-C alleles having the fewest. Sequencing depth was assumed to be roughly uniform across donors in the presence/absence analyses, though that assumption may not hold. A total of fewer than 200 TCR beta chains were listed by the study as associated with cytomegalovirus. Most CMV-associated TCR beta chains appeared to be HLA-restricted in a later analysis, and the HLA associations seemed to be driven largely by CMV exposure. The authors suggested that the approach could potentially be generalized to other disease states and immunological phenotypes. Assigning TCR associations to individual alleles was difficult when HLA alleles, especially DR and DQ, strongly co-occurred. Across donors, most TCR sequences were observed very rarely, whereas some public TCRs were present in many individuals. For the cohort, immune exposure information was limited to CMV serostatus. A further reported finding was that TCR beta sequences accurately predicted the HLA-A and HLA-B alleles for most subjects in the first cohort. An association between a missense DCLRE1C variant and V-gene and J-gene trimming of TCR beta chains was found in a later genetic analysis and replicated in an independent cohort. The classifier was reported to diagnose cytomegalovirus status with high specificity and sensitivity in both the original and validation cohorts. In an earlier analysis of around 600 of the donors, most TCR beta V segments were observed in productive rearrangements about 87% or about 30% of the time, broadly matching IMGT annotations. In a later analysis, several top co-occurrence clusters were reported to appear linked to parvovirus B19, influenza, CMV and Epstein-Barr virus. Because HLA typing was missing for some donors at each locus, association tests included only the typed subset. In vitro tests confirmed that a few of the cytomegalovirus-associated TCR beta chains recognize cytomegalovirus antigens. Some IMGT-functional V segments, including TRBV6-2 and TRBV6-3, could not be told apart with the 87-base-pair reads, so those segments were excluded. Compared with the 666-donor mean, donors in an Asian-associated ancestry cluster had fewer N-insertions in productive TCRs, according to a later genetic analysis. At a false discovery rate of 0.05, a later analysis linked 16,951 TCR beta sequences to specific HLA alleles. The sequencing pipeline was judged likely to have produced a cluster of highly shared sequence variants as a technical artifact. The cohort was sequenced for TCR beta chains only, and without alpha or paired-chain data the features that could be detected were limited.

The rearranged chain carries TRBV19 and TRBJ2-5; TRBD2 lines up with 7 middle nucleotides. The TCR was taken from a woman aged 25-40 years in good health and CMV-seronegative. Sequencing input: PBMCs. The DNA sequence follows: TGTGCCAGTAGTACCCGGACTAGTAAATCTAAAGAGACCCAGTACTTC. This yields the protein CASSTRTSKSKETQYF.